This is a list of T cell receptor beta chains from one sample in a study of shared clonotypes between healthy human individuals. Produced via immunoSEQ multiplex PCR; TCRdb's table is partial and in-frame only. The data contain about 1.9 million clones, roughly 95% of them singletons. Sequenced input: naive CD8+ T cells from PBMCs. Receptor source: a man aged 18-30 years in good health. Some clones in this sample may be carry-over from other donors' samples. The CDR3 runs from the conserved cysteine through the conserved F or W. A D gene is named only where the DNA matches it firmly. Some rows mark clone size as missing; the rest say once, few, many or name a class of expanded clone.

V gene: TRBV7-9; J gene: TRBJ2-5; D gene: TRBD1; clone size: -; CDR3 DNA: TGTGCCAGCAGCCCCCGGGACAGAACCCAAGAGACCCAGTACTTC; CDR3 protein: CASSPRDRTQETQYF
V gene: TRBV2; J gene: TRBJ2-1; D gene: -; clone size: -; CDR3 DNA: TGTGCCAGCAGTGAGCGGGAAAATTCCAATGAGCAGTTCTTC; CDR3 protein: CASSERENSNEQFF
V gene: TRBV19; J gene: TRBJ2-7; D gene: -; clone size: -; CDR3 DNA: TGTGCCAGTAGTCCCGGGGACTCCTACGAGCAGTACTTC; CDR3 protein: CASSPGDSYEQYF
V gene: TRBV7-9; J gene: TRBJ2-7; D gene: -; clone size: -; CDR3 DNA: TGTGCCAGCAGCCCGGCGGGCTCCTACGAGCAGTACTTC; CDR3 protein: CASSPAGSYEQYF
V gene: TRBV5-6; J gene: TRBJ2-3; D gene: -; clone size: -; CDR3 DNA: TGTGCCAGCAGCTTGTCCGTCGATGTAGATACGCAGTATTTT; CDR3 protein: CASSLSVDVDTQYF
V gene: TRBV27; J gene: TRBJ1-2; D gene: TRBD1; clone size: -; CDR3 DNA: TGTGCCAGCAGCCCAGGGGGCGCCGGCAACTATGGCTACACCTTC; CDR3 protein: CASSPGGAGNYGYTF
V gene: TRBV7-2; J gene: TRBJ2-3; D gene: -; clone size: -; CDR3 DNA: TGTGCCAGCAGCCCGGGTTTCACAGATACGCAGTATTTT; CDR3 protein: CASSPGFTDTQYF
V gene: TRBV5-4; J gene: TRBJ2-1; D gene: TRBD2; clone size: -; CDR3 DNA: TGTGCCAGCAGAGTCCAGACTAGCACCAATGAGCAGTTCTTC; CDR3 protein: CASRVQTSTNEQFF
V gene: TRBV7-9; J gene: TRBJ2-2; D gene: -; clone size: -; CDR3 DNA: TGTGCCAGCAGGCACAGGGAGTCGAACACCGGGGAGCTGTTTTTT; CDR3 protein: CASRHRESNTGELFF
V gene: TRBV5-4; J gene: TRBJ2-2; D gene: -; clone size: -; CDR3 DNA: TGTGCCAGCAGCTTGGCCGGCAGCTGGCGCGTCGGGGAGCTGTTTTTT; CDR3 protein: CASSLAGSWRVGELFF
V gene: TRBV10-3; J gene: TRBJ2-3; D gene: -; clone size: once; CDR3 DNA: TGTGCCATCAGCCACAGAGCTAGCACAGATACGCAGTATTTT; CDR3 protein: CAISHRASTDTQYF
V gene: TRBV7-9; J gene: TRBJ2-1; D gene: -; clone size: -; CDR3 DNA: TGTGCCAGCAGCTTAAGGGTCGCGGAGCAGTTCTTC; CDR3 protein: CASSLRVAEQFF
V gene: TRBV5-4; J gene: TRBJ1-2; D gene: -; clone size: -; CDR3 DNA: TGTGCCAGCAGCTCGTGGAGGGTCCCCGGCTACACCTTC; CDR3 protein: CASSSWRVPGYTF